Presented here are 11 T cell receptor beta chains from one specimen sequenced in a study of spatial heterogeneity in lung cancer. TCRdb re-called the 5' RACE reads with MiXCR, one entry per CDR3 protein. Among fewer than 2,500 distinct CDR3 sequences, roughly 12% were seen once, and the ten largest hold less than 25%. Time point noted: sample taken at primary tumor resection. From tumor, nontumor lung or frozen PBMC, whole RNA was taken unsorted for sequencing. The starting material was normal lung tissue next to the tumor, obtained at surgery. The receptor source for this set is a male donor with early-stage non-small cell lung cancer.

Regarding this clonotype: This beta chain appears as a stray read in a library generated for alpha chains; its size is not informative. This chain links TRBV20-1 with TRBJ2-1; D is unresolved. This CDR3 has 11 amino acids. From germline, CDR1 is DFQATT and CDR2 SNEGSKA (reference sequence). Trimming took 6 bases from V and 7 from J, leaving 10 bases between them. CDR3 sequence: CSASERNEQFF. The DNA for the CDR3 is TGCAGTGCAAGCGAACGAAATGAGCAGTTCTTC.

Within the sample, this clonotype is medium-sized. The size of this beta chain means little, since it is a stray read in a library made for alpha chains. J is TRBJ2-1 and V is TRBV7-2, with D possibly being TRBD1 or TRBD2 (5 bases each). This CDR3 contains 15 residues. V was shortened by 5 bases and J by 7 bases, with 18 bases between the two germline ends. The V gene's germline CDR1 is SGHTA and CDR2 FQGNSA. DNA for the CDR3: TGTGCCAGCAGCCCCACAGGACTCGATGTTAATGAGCAGTTCTTC. This sequence encodes CASSPTGLDVNEQFF.

This clonotype is judged medium-sized. This beta chain lies outside the target of a library built for alpha chains; its clone size means little. The chain has TRBV15 and TRBJ1-2; D unclear. The CDR3 length is 14 residues. Germline V gives CDR1 LNHNV, CDR2 YYDKDF (reference sequence). The germline V and J ends were trimmed by 3 bases and 3 bases, with 11 bases remaining between them. CDR3 amino acids: CATSRLQDHYGYTF. CDR3 nucleotides: TGTGCCACCAGCAGGCTGCAGGACCACTATGGCTACACCTTC.

Within the sample, this clonotype is medium-sized. This beta chain is a stray read from a library made for alpha chains; its abundance is not meaningful. This rearrangement joins TRBV6-2 or TRBV6-3 to TRBJ1-5; D unclear. The CDR3 length is 15 residues. The V end was cut by 0 bases, the J end by 7 bases, with 13 bases between. The germline V gene encodes CDR1 MNHEY and CDR2 SVGEGT. The CDR3 nucleotides are TGTGCCAGCAGTTACTCGAATGAAGGTGGCCAGCCCCAGCATTTT. It encodes CASSYSNEGGQPQHF.

Judged by abundance, this clonotype is medium-sized. As an off-target read in a library built for alpha chains, this beta chain has a frequency of little significance. This rearrangement joins TRBV20-1 to TRBJ2-4; D is uncertain. V was pared by 6 bases and J by 11 bases, with 17 bases between. The CDR3 is 12 residues long. CDR1 is DFQATT and CDR2 is SNEGSKA in the germline V gene (reference sequence). For the CDR3, the DNA is TGCAGTGCCTCACCCGACTCTCCGGTTCAGTACTTC. This gives the protein CSASPDSPVQYF.

This clonotype ranks as medium-sized. In a library made to pick up alpha chains, this beta chain is a stray read with a size that means little. J is TRBJ1-1 and V is TRBV5-1; D not resolved. Germline lookup yields CDR1 SGHRS and CDR2 YFSETQ. Trimming took off 3 bases at V and 5 bases at J, with 11 bases between the two ends. The CDR3 totals 13 residues. The CDR3 reads CASSSPGKTEAFF. DNA for the CDR3: TGCGCCAGCAGCTCTCCTGGGAAGACTGAAGCTTTCTTT.

By share, this clonotype counts as medium-sized. Being off target in a library aimed at alpha chains, this beta chain has a size of little meaning. The rearrangement uses TRBV7-2 and TRBJ2-7; D call uncertain. CDR3 length: 12 residues. Trimming took 4 bases from V and 5 from J, leaving 9 bases between them. CDR1 and CDR2 (germline): SGHTA, FQGNSA. The DNA of the CDR3 is TGTGCCAGCAGCTCCGTCTATAACGAGCAGTACTTC. Protein: CASSSVYNEQYF.

By frequency in the sample, this clonotype is medium-sized. This beta chain was picked up by a library intended for alpha chains and is off target, so its count carries little meaning. The CDR3, as DNA: TGTGCCAGCAGTTTCGATACCCAGCCCCAGCATTTT. This codes for CASSFDTQPQHF. The chain is built from TRBV28 and TRBJ1-5; D is undetermined. V was pared by 3 bases and J by 7 bases, with 7 bases between. The germline V gene encodes CDR1 MDHEN and CDR2 SYDVKM. The CDR3 loop spans 12 amino acids.

By share, this clonotype ranks as medium-sized (0.01 to 0.1%). This beta chain was picked up by a library intended for alpha chains and is off target, so its count carries little meaning. V and J are TRBV6-5 and TRBJ2-3; TRBD2 might be the D (5 bases). This CDR3 is 12 amino acids long. V was pared by 6 bases and J by 4 bases, with 8 bases between. CDR1 is MNHEY, CDR2 SVGAGI, per germline. The CDR3 sequence: CASSHGADTQYF. CDR3 bases: TGTGCCAGCAGCCACGGGGCAGATACGCAGTATTTT.

Points on this clonotype: Since it is a stray read in a library aimed at alpha chains, this beta chain has a size that is not meaningful. The chain is built from TRBV18 and TRBJ1-1; possible D gene TRBD1, 6 bases. V lost 6 bases, J lost 5 bases, and 19 bases lay in between. The CDR3 is 15 amino acids. CDR1 and CDR2 (germline): KGHSH, LQKENI. Here the CDR3 DNA reads TGTGCCAGCTCCCCGGGCCAAGACAGGACTACTGAAGCTTTCTTT. Its translation is CASSPGQDRTTEAFF.

By sample fraction, this clonotype is medium-sized. This beta chain slipped into a library made for alpha chains as a stray read, so its size is not meaningful. V and J are TRBV5-6 and TRBJ2-7; the match to TRBD1 covers 7 bases. The CDR3 totals 16 residues. CDR1 is SGHDT, CDR2 YYEEEE, per germline. Germline trimming cut 4 bases from V and 7 bases from J; bases unmatched to any gene: 17. The CDR3 loop is CASSLGQASTLWEQYF. CDR3 bases: TGTGCCAGCAGCCTAGGACAGGCCTCCACCCTATGGGAGCAGTACTTC.